This T cell receptor (beta chain) was profiled in a study of cytomegalovirus exposure and HLA in healthy donors. Germline V gene lookup returns CDR1 SGHRS and CDR2 YFSETQ. This CDR3 spans 15 amino acids. Trimming removed 5 bases at V and 0 bases at J, with 12 bases between. PCR used 60 Vbeta primers and 13 Jbeta primers. Profiling relied on immunoSEQ multiplex PCR, and the TCRdb table lists in-frame clones only, not all of them. The table records some 190,000 clones, around 82% of them present only once. This clone was counted between two and nine times. This receptor was taken from a woman in her 30s in good health and CMV-seropositive. The sample consisted of PBMCs. V is TRBV5-1 and J is TRBJ1-3, with a possible D match to TRBD1 (5 bases). The CDR3 sequence: CASRDDSFSGNTIYF. The CDR3, as DNA: TGCGCCAGCAGAGACGACAGTTTCTCTGGAAACACCATATATTTT.